This T cell receptor (beta chain) was identified during a study of cytomegalovirus exposure and HLA in healthy donors. 13 Jbeta primers and 60 Vbeta primers were used for the PCR. Using immunoSEQ multiplex PCR, the repertoire was profiled, and TCRdb retains in-frame clones only, with some absent. The table includes 150,000 or so clones, about 85% detected once. This clone came up a few times. Trimming shortened V by 2 bases and J by 8 bases, and 12 bases separated the two germline ends. The CDR3 loop spans 14 amino acids. Germline V gene sequence: CDR1 LGHNA, CDR2 YNFKEQ. Sequencing used PBMCs. The rearrangement joins TRBV4-2 to TRBJ1-4; D is unresolved. This receptor was identified in a male donor in good health and CMV-seropositive. CDR3 region: CASSQLSSGEKLFF. Written as DNA, the CDR3 is TGTGCCAGCAGCCAACTCTCCAGCGGAGAAAAACTGTTTTTT.